Each of the 22 T cell receptor beta chains below was sequenced from the same sample in a study of B cell selection in AIRE deficiency. Sequencing used immunoSEQ multiplex PCR; TCRdb keeps in-frame clones, though not all of them. The data show about 25,000 clones, roughly 96% seen once. Conventional CD4 T cells were sorted as CD4+CD127+ cells. The sequenced sample consisted of CD4+CD127+ conventional T cells sorted from PBMCs. The receptors originated from a human donor in good health.

V gene TRBV10-3 combines with J gene TRBJ1-2, with D unclear. The germline CDR1 and CDR2 sequences are ENHRY and SYGVKD. The CDR3 consists of 14 residues. The V end was cut by 3 bases, the J end by 3 bases, with 11 bases between. The CDR3 sequence is CAISDRGGDYGYTF. The CDR3 region has the DNA TGTGCCATCAGTGATAGAGGTGGGGACTATGGCTACACCTTC.

This chain joins TRBV19 and TRBJ2-1; 7 bases are a match to TRBD1. The CDR3 covers 13 residues. The V gene end was trimmed by 3 bases and the J gene end by 8 bases; junction bases not matched to a gene: 4. CDR1 is LNHDA and CDR2 is SQIVND in the germline V gene (reference sequence). CDR3 bases: TGTGCCAGTAGTATCGGACAGGCGGATGAGCAGTTCTTC. Residues: CASSIGQADEQFF.

V usage is TRBV7-9 and J usage is TRBJ2-5; D is perhaps TRBD1 or TRBD2 (7 bases each). V lost 5 bases and J 2 bases, leaving 15 bases between the germline ends. The CDR3 is 15 residues long. The germline CDR1 and CDR2 sequences are SEHNR and FQNEAQ (reference sequence). The chain's CDR3 is CASSARQGGQETQYF. CDR3 DNA: TGTGCCAGCAGCGCTCGACAGGGAGGGCAAGAGACCCAGTACTTC.

The chain couples TRBV28 to TRBJ1-4; D is uncertain. V lost 3 bases and J 6 bases, leaving 11 bases between the germline ends. CDR1 and CDR2 from the germline V gene are MDHEN and SYDVKM. The CDR3 totals 14 residues. CDR3 nucleotide sequence: TGTGCCAGCAGTTTGATGTCAAGGGATGAAAAACTGTTTTTT. Translation gives CASSLMSRDEKLFF.

The rearrangement links TRBV6-6 to TRBJ1-2, with no clear D. With 2 bases removed from V and 6 bases from J, the gap between germline ends came to 7 bases. This CDR3 has 12 residues. CDR1 and CDR2 from the germline V gene are MNHNY and SVGAGI (reference sequence). The CDR3 reads CASSYDWNGYTF. CDR3 nucleotide sequence: TGTGCCAGCAGTTACGATTGGAATGGCTACACCTTC.

The chain uses TRBV15 and TRBJ2-7, with D unresolved. This CDR3 is built from 14 residues. CDR1 is LNHNV and CDR2 is YYDKDF in the germline V gene (reference sequence). Trimming shortened V by 0 bases and J by 0 bases, and 6 bases separated the two germline ends. The CDR3 reads CATSREASSYEQYF. In nucleotides, the CDR3 is TGTGCCACCAGCAGAGAAGCCAGCTCCTACGAGCAGTACTTC.

The V call is TRBV6-8, the J call TRBJ2-7; 9 nucleotides line up with TRBD2. This CDR3 is built from 14 residues. V gave up 4 bases and J gave up 4 bases; unmatched junction bases: 5. Germline CDR1 MNHGY, CDR2 SAAAGT. The CDR3: CASSFIAGEYEQYF. The CDR3 DNA reads as TGTGCCAGCAGTTTCATAGCGGGGGAGTACGAGCAGTACTTC.

V and J are TRBV5-4 and TRBJ2-7; 8 nucleotides align to TRBD1. This CDR3 spans 14 amino acids. Losses at the gene ends were 4 bases for V and 5 bases for J; bases not matched to a gene: 8. Germline assignment: CDR1 SGHNT and CDR2 YYREEE (reference sequence). Here the CDR3 reads CASSQGQGGDEQYF. The CDR3 DNA follows: TGTGCCAGCAGCCAAGGACAGGGAGGTGACGAGCAGTACTTC.

V is TRBV6-5 and J is TRBJ2-1; 9 bases line up with TRBD2. Germline lookup yields CDR1 MNHEY and CDR2 SVGAGI. V trimming: 2 bases; J trimming: 6 bases; junction bases outside the gene matches: 5. CDR3 length equals 15 residues. This chain's CDR3 is CASSYVRGGPNEQFF. In DNA, the CDR3 is TGTGCCAGCAGTTACGTGCGGGGGGGCCCCAATGAGCAGTTCTTC.

The J gene is TRBJ2-5, the V gene TRBV5-1; the D gene is possibly TRBD2 (6 bases). Deletions cut 4 bases from V and 7 bases from J, with 17 bases between. Germline CDR1 and CDR2: SGHRS and YFSETQ. The CDR3 contains 14 residues. The CDR3 nucleotides are TGCGCCAGCAGCCAAGACGGGAGTGCGGGGACCCAGTACTTC. This sequence encodes CASSQDGSAGTQYF.

The V and J genes are TRBV6-5 and TRBJ1-5; D is possibly TRBD1 (5 bases). V lost 2 bases to trimming and J lost 3 bases, with 8 bases between them. Germline loops: CDR1 MNHEY, CDR2 SVGAGI. This CDR3 comprises 14 residues. The CDR3 region has the DNA TGTGCCAGCAGTTACGCAGGGTACAATCAGCCCCAGCATTTT. It codes for CASSYAGYNQPQHF.

The chain links TRBV28 to TRBJ1-4, with D unresolved. CDR3 length equals 14 residues. V gave up 5 bases and J gave up 10 bases, with 17 bases separating them. The germline CDR1 and CDR2 sequences are MDHEN and SYDVKM. The CDR3 DNA follows: TGTGCCAGCAGTGCGGGCACCCTAGGAGGAAAACTGTTTTTT. Translated: CASSAGTLGGKLFF.

V gene TRBV29-1 combines with J gene TRBJ2-5, with 8 bases that match TRBD2. V shed 5 bases and J 5 bases; nucleotides not matched to a gene: 10. This CDR3 has 14 residues. Germline V lookup: CDR1 SQVTM, CDR2 ANQGSEA. The CDR3 reads CSVQLSGILETQYF. The CDR3 DNA reads as TGCAGCGTTCAGCTTAGCGGGATTCTTGAGACCCAGTACTTC.

This clone appeared a single time. The V call is TRBV4-1, the J call TRBJ1-2; D unresolved. CDR1 is MGHRA and CDR2 is YSYEKL in the germline V gene. The V end lost 4 bases, the J end lost 6 bases, and 18 bases lay between the germline ends. There are 15 residues in the CDR3. CDR3 amino acids: CASSLPWATQDGYTF. DNA for the CDR3: TGCGCCAGCAGCCTCCCCTGGGCCACTCAAGATGGCTACACCTTC.

The chain carries TRBV7-9 and TRBJ1-2; possibly TRBD1 for D (5 bases). In germline, CDR1 is SEHNR, CDR2 FQNEAQ (reference sequence). Trimming took 7 bases from V and 3 from J, leaving 18 bases between them. This CDR3 contains 15 residues. Here the CDR3 DNA reads TGTGCCAGCATCTCCAACGTTAGGGGCGACTATGGCTACACCTTC. Translated, it gives CASISNVRGDYGYTF. Complete variable domain (other parts from reference TRBV7-9 and TRBJ1-2): DTGVSQNPRHKITKRGQNVTFRCDPISEHNRLYWYRQTLGQGPEFLTYFQNEAQLEKSRLLSDRFSAERPKGSFSTLEIQRTEQGDSAMYLCASISNVRGDYGYTFGSGTRLTVV.

The chain couples TRBV30 to TRBJ1-2; a possible D gene is TRBD1 (5 bases). V lost 0 bases and J lost 7, with 12 bases in between. From germline, CDR1 is GTSNPN and CDR2 SVGIG (reference sequence). The CDR3 spans 13 residues. The CDR3 nucleotides read TGTGCCTGGAGTGTACAGGAGACCTCTGGCTACACCTTC. This sequence encodes CAWSVQETSGYTF.

This clone came up once. The V call is TRBV11-3, the J call TRBJ2-7; TRBD1 might be the D (5 bases). In germline, CDR1 is SGHNT, CDR2 YENEEA. V lost 4 bases to trimming and J lost 10 bases, with 17 bases between them. The CDR3 runs 13 residues. The CDR3 nucleotides are TGTGCCAGCAGCTCAAGGGGCCAAGATCTACAGTACTTC. Its protein product is CASSSRGQDLQYF. Combining the CDR3 with reference TRBV11-3 and TRBJ2-7 gives the whole variable domain EAGVVQSPRYKIIEKKQPVAFWCNPISGHNTLYWYLQNLGQGPELLIRYENEEAVDDSQLPKDRFSAERLKGVDSTLKIQPAELGDSAVYLCASSSRGQDLQYFGPGTRLTVT.

The J gene is TRBJ2-7, the V gene TRBV11-2; no clear D. This CDR3 is built from 13 residues. Trimming removed 1 base from V and 7 bases from J, with 11 bases in between. Looked up from germline, CDR1 is SGHAT and CDR2 is FQNNGV. The CDR3 region is CASSLVPEAEQYF. DNA of the CDR3: TGTGCCAGCAGCTTAGTCCCCGAGGCGGAGCAGTACTTC.

The chain carries TRBV10-3 and TRBJ1-2, with D unclear. V was shortened by 2 bases and J by 3 bases, with 7 bases between the two germline ends. This CDR3 has 13 amino acids. Germline assignment: CDR1 ENHRY and CDR2 SYGVKD. The CDR3 DNA reads TGTGCCATCAGTGAGCCCTACGACTATGGCTACACCTTC. Translated: CAISEPYDYGYTF.

The gene calls are TRBV7-2 and TRBJ1-1; weak D call: TRBD1 (5 bases). V gave up 4 bases and J gave up 5 bases, with 11 bases separating them. Germline V gene lookup returns CDR1 SGHTA and CDR2 FQGNSA. CDR3 size: 13 residues. CDR3 protein: CASSSQGSTEAFF. DNA of the CDR3: TGTGCCAGCAGCTCTCAGGGTTCGACTGAAGCTTTCTTT.

The chain joins TRBV7-2 to TRBJ2-7; 9 positions match TRBD1. The CDR3 loop spans 14 amino acids. CDR1 and CDR2 (germline): SGHTA, FQGNSA. V was clipped by 5 bases and J by 4 bases; unmatched bases: 6. CDR3 coding DNA: TGTGCCAGCAGCCCCGACAGGGGGTCATACGAGCAGTACTTC. Its protein is CASSPDRGSYEQYF.

About this clone itself: Within the sample, other DNA sequences also encode this same CDR3. The chain joins TRBV11-2 to TRBJ1-1, with 7 bases fitting TRBD1. The CDR3 extends over 14 amino acids. The junction had 2 bases not matched to a gene; V was cut back by 1 base and J by 3 bases. Germline-derived CDR1 and CDR2 are SGHAT and FQNNGV. CDR3 coding DNA: TGTGCCAGCAGCTTAGTAGGGGGCGACACTGAAGCTTTCTTT. Translation gives CASSLVGGDTEAFF.